Reported below is one T cell receptor beta chain. No DNA is shown, since the ends of the CDR3 on it are uncertain; the CDR3 is the one TCRdb lists. The data were produced by immunoSEQ multiplex PCR, yet TCRdb's version contains in-frame clones alone and is incomplete. The sample records 150,000 or so clones, 80% to 90% being singletons. CDR1 is SGHNT and CDR2 is YENEEA in the germline V gene. The CDR3 contains 13 residues when both ends are counted. These data originate in a study of blood T cell repertoires in COVID-19. The sequenced sample consisted of PBMCs or T cells enriched from blood (not recorded which). This receptor was taken from a woman aged 45-65 years who had recovered from COVID-19. The chain employs TRBV11-3 and TRBJ2-2; the table's D call TRBD2 went unverified against the DNA. This CDR3 is CASSWLRAGELFF.